This TCR beta chain was identified during a study of sequential checkpoint blockade in melanoma. Study-wide background: Patients were randomized 1:1 to nivolumab-then-ipilimumab or ipilimumab-then-nivolumab first-line. After both sequences, patients received maintenance nivolumab.

The CDR3 spans 16 residues. Germline CDR1 MNHEY, CDR2 SMNVEV (reference sequence). The J segment lost 4 bases and the V segment lost 1 base, leaving 6 bases of the junction unmatched. Profiling relied on immunoSEQ multiplex PCR, and the TCRdb table lists in-frame clones only, not all of them. The sample has more than 15,000 clones; around 78% are singletons. The treatment is: randomized to nivolumab then ipilimumab (arm A) or the reverse (arm B). Sorted cells were live CD3+CD8+, lacking CD19 and CD56, from PBMCs. This TCR derives from a human donor with melanoma. The sequences come from CD8+ T cells sorted from blood (inferred from file names), collected from a patient given nivolumab and ipilimumab in sequence. The chain combines TRBV27 with TRBJ1-4; 7 positions agree with TRBD1. The CDR3 DNA reads as TGTGCCAGCAGTTTATATCAGGGGGGCCTTAATGAAAAACTGTTTTTT. This translates into CASSLYQGGLNEKLFF.